The 12 T cell receptor beta chains listed next were all sequenced from one sample in a study of T cell responses to AZD1222 COVID-19 vaccine. The repertoire was sequenced with immunoSEQ multiplex PCR; TCRdb's copy has only in-frame clones and lacks some. The sample has tens of thousands of clones, around 90% seen once. The input for sequencing was peripheral blood, taken on day 0 of AZD1222 vaccination. These receptor sequences come from an adult in good health.

In this sample, this clone turned up once. The CDR3 nucleotides are TGTGCCAGCAGTACCACCGAGAACACTGAAGCTTTCTTT. Translation: CASSTTENTEAFF. The chain employs TRBV6-5 and TRBJ1-1, with D uncertain. The CDR3 is made up of 13 amino acids. Trimming pared 5 bases from V and 1 base from J, leaving 8 bases between. Germline V lookup: CDR1 MNHEY, CDR2 SVGAGI.

The chain combines TRBV9 with TRBJ1-1; D is undetermined. The V gene's germline CDR1 is SGDLS and CDR2 YYNGEE. The CDR3 loop spans 14 amino acids. V was trimmed by 0 bases and J by 1 base, leaving 7 bases between them. The CDR3 protein is CASSVVTGNTEAFF. The CDR3 nucleotides read TGTGCCAGCAGCGTAGTGACGGGGAACACTGAAGCTTTCTTT.

V and J are TRBV7-2 and TRBJ2-3; 8 bases match TRBD2. Germline CDR1 reads SGHTA; CDR2 reads FQGNSA. V trimming: 2 bases; J trimming: 5 bases; junction bases outside the gene matches: 9. The CDR3 runs 16 residues. CDR3 loop: CASSLKSTSGQDTQYF. For the CDR3, the DNA is TGTGCCAGCAGCTTAAAGTCCACTAGCGGACAAGATACGCAGTATTTT.

The V and J genes are TRBV19 and TRBJ1-1; D is unresolved. Looked up from germline, CDR1 is LNHDA and CDR2 is SQIVND (reference sequence). V was shortened by 5 bases and J by 5 bases, with 18 bases between the two germline ends. CDR3 length equals 15 residues. This CDR3 is CASSSIEAGGTEAFF. The CDR3 bases are TGTGCCAGTAGTTCTATCGAGGCGGGCGGGACTGAAGCTTTCTTT.

This chain uses TRBV4-3 with TRBJ2-3, with 10 bases identical to TRBD2. The CDR3 has 18 amino acids. CDR1 is LGHNA, CDR2 YSLEER, per germline. J was trimmed by 2 bases and V by 4 bases; bases with no gene match: 12. This chain's CDR3 is CASSLFLASGGLTDTQYF. The CDR3 region has the DNA TGCGCCAGCAGCCTCTTTTTGGCTAGCGGGGGACTCACAGATACGCAGTATTTT.

J is TRBJ2-1 and V is TRBV11-2; no clear D. This CDR3 comprises 12 residues. Germline values: CDR1 SGHAT, CDR2 FQNNGV. Deletions cut 6 bases from V and 7 bases from J, with 10 bases between. CDR3 bases: TGTGCCAGCAGTCCTCAATCGAATGAGCAGTTCTTC. As protein: CASSPQSNEQFF.

This clone was seen only once. The chain is built from TRBV5-1 and TRBJ2-3; the D gene could be TRBD1 or TRBD2 (5 bases each). Germline CDR1 and CDR2: SGHRS and YFSETQ. The CDR3 runs 16 residues. The V end lost 0 bases, the J end lost 6 bases, and 17 bases lay between the germline ends. The CDR3 protein is CASSLGGFPGSDTQYF. CDR3 nucleotide sequence: TGCGCCAGCAGCTTGGGGGGGTTCCCGGGGTCGGATACGCAGTATTTT.

V gene TRBV9 combines with J gene TRBJ2-3, with TRBD2 identical over 8 bases. The germline gives CDR1 SGDLS, CDR2 YYNGEE. The CDR3 totals 14 residues. V was pared by 4 bases and J by 4 bases, with 5 bases of the junction left unmatched. In DNA, the CDR3 is TGTGCCAGCAGCCCCGGGGGGGGCCCAGATACGCAGTATTTT. This translates into CASSPGGGPDTQYF.

The rearrangement uses TRBV4-1 and TRBJ1-2; TRBD1 might be the D (6 bases). Trimming shortened V by 1 base and J by 10 bases, and 19 bases separated the two germline ends. This CDR3 comprises 15 residues. CDR1 MGHRA and CDR2 YSYEKL come from the germline V gene. The CDR3 is CASSQVDGGGTAYTF. Here the CDR3 DNA reads TGCGCCAGCAGCCAAGTTGATGGGGGCGGTACAGCCTACACCTTC.

V and J are TRBV7-9 and TRBJ2-1; D perhaps matches TRBD2 (7 bases). The CDR3 runs 14 residues. V was cut by 10 bases and J by 10 bases, with 23 bases left in between. Germline V gene sequence: CDR1 SEHNR, CDR2 FQNEAQ (reference sequence). The chain's CDR3 is CATRGGGITREQFF. The CDR3 nucleotides are TGTGCCACTCGAGGCGGGGGCATTACACGAGAGCAGTTCTTC.

The gene calls are TRBV6-5 and TRBJ1-1; tentatively, D is TRBD1 (6 bases). Germline assignment: CDR1 MNHEY and CDR2 SVGAGI. Trimming stripped 6 bases from V and 5 bases from J, with 13 bases between. The CDR3 spans 13 residues. The DNA for the CDR3 is TGTGCCAGCAGCACACAGGGATTTACTGAAGCTTTCTTT. Protein: CASSTQGFTEAFF.

CDR3 region: CASSSSGGLMDTQYF. The CDR3 DNA follows: TGTGCCAGCAGCTCTAGCGGGGGGCTCATGGATACGCAGTATTTT. The chain recombines TRBV3-1 (or the pseudogene TRBV3-2) with TRBJ2-3; 11 positions match TRBD2. CDR1 is LGHDT and CDR2 is YNNKEL in the germline V gene (reference sequence). The CDR3 loop spans 15 amino acids. Unmatched junction bases numbered 7, after V lost 5 bases and J lost 6 bases.